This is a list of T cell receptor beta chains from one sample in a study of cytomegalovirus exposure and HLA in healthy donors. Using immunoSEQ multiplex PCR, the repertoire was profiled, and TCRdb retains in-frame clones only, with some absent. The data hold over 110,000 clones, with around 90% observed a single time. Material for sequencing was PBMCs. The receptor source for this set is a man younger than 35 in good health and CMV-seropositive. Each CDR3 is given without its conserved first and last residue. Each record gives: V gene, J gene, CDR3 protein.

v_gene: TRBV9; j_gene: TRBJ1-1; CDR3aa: ASSVRPDKNTEAF
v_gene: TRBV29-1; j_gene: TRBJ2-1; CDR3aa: SVLTGGAFNEQF
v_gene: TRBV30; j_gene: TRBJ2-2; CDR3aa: AWSVVGAYTGELF
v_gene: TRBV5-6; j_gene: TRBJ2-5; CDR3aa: ASSLAPAGGRETQY
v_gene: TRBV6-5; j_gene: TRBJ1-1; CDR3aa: ASRRLRVNTEAF
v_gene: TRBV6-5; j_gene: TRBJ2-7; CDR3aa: ASRIFGGYEQY
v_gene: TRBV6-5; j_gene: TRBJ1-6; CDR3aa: ASSALFRGTSPLH
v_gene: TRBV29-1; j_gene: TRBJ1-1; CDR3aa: SSRGQNTEAF
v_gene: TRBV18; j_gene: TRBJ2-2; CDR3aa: ASSTSGRGGELF
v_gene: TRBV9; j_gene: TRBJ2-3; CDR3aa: ASSVKHIGADTQY
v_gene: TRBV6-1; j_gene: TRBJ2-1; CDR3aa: ASSDLHNEQF
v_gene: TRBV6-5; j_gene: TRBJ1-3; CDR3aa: ASTQGYGNTIY
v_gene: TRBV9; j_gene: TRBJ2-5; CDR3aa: ASSVSTGGAETQY
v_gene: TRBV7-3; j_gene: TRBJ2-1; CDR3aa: ASSLLDSSNEQF
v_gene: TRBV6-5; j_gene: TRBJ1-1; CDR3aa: ASSSAGQGTEAF
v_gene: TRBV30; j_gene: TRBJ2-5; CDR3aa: AWNIGGTQY
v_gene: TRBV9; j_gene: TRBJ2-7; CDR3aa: ANPSVAGDTYEQY
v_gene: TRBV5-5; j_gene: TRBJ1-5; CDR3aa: ASSLAAQSNQPQH
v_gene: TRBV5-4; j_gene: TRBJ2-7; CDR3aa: ASSSSAGLAPHEQY
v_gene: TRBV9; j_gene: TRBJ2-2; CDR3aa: ASSLLSGYNTGELF
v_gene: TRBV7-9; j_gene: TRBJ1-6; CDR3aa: ASSSQDFGSSPLH
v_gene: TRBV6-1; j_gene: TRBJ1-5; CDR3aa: ASSLQGPQH
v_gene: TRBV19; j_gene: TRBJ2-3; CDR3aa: ASSIGAAGADTQY
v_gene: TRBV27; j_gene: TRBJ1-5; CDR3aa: ASSLDSRRQPQH
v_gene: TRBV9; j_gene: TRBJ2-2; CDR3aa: ASSVRGQIDTGELF
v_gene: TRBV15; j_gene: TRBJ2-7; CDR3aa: ATSPSAGQGAPAGEQY